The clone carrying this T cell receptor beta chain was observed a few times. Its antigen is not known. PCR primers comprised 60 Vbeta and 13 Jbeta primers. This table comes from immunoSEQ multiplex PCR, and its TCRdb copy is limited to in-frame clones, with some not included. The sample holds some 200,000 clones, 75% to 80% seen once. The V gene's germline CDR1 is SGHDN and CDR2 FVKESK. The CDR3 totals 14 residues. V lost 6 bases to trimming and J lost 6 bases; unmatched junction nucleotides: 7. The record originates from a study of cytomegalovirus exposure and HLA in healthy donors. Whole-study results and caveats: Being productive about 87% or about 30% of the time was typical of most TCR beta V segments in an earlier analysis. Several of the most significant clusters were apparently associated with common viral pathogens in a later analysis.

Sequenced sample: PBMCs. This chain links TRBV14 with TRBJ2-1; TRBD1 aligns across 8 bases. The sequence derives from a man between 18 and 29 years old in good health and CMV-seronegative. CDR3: CASRPGQALNEQFF. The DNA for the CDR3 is TGTGCCAGCAGACCGGGACAGGCCCTCAATGAGCAGTTCTTC.